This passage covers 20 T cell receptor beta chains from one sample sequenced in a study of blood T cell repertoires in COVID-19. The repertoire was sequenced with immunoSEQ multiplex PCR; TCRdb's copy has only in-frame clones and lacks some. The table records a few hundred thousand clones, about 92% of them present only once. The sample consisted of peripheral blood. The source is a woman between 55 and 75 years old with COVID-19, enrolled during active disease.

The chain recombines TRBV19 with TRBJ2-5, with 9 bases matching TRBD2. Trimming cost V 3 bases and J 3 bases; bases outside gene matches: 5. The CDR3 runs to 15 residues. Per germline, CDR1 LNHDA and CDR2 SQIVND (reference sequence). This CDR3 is CASSIWGLAKETQYF. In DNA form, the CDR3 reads TGTGCCAGTAGTATCTGGGGACTAGCAAAAGAGACCCAGTACTTC.

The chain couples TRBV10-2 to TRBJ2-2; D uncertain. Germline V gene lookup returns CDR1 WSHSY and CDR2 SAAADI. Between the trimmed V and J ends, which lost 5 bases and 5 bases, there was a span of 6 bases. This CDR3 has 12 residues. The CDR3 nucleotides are TGCGCCAGCAGTTACGGGACCGGGGAGCTGTTTTTT. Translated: CASSYGTGELFF.

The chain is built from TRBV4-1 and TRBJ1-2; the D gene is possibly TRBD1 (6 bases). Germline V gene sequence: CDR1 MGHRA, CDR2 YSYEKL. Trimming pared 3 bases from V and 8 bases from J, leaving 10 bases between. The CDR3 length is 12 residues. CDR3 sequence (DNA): TGCGCCAGCAGCCAGGGGGCGCGCGGCTACACCTTC. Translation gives CASSQGARGYTF.

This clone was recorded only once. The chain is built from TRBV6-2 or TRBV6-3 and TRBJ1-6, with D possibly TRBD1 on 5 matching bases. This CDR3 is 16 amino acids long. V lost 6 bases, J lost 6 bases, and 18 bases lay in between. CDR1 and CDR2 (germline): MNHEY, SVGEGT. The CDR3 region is CASSPAGQGINSPLHF. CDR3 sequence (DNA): TGTGCCAGCAGCCCAGCGGGGCAGGGAATTAATTCACCCCTCCACTTT.

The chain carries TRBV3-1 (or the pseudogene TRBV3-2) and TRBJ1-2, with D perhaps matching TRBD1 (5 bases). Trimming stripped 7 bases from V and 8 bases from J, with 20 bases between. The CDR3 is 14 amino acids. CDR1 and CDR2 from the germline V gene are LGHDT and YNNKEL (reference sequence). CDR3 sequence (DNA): TGTGCCAGCACCGACCCGGGGGGGGTGGGAGGCTACACCTTC. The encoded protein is CASTDPGGVGGYTF.

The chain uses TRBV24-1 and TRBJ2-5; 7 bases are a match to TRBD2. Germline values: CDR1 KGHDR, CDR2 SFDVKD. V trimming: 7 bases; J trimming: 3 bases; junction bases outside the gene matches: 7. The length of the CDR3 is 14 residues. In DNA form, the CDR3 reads TGTGCCACCAGAGGCAGCGGGACTGAAGAGACCCAGTACTTC. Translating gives CATRGSGTEETQYF.

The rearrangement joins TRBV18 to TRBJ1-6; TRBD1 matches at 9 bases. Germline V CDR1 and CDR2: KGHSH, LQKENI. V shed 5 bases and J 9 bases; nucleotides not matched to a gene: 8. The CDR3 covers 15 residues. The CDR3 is CASSADRGEGSPLHF. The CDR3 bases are TGTGCCAGCTCAGCGGACAGGGGTGAGGGTTCACCCCTCCACTTT.

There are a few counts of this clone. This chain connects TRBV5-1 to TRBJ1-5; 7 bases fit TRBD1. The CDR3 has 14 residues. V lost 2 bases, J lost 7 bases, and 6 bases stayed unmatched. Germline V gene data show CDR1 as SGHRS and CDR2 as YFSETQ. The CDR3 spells CASSLTGEGQPQHF. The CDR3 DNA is TGCGCCAGCAGCTTAACAGGGGAAGGACAGCCCCAGCATTTT.

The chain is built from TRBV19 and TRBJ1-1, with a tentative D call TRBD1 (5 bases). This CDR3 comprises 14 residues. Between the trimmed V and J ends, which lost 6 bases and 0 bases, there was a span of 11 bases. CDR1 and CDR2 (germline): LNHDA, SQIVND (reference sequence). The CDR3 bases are TGTGCCAGTAGACCCAGGGAAATGAACACTGAAGCTTTCTTT. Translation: CASRPREMNTEAFF.

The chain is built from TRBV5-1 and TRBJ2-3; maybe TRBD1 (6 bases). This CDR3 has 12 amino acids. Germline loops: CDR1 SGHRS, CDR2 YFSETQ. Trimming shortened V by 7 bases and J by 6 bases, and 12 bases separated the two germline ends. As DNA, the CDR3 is TGCGCCAGCGCGCTACAGGGTGATACGCAGTATTTT. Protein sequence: CASALQGDTQYF.

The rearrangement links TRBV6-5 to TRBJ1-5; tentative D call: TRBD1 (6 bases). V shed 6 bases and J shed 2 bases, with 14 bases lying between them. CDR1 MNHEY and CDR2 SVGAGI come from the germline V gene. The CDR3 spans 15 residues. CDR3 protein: CASRRGGAGNQPQHF. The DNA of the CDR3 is TGTGCCAGCAGAAGGGGGGGCGCGGGCAATCAGCCCCAGCATTTT.

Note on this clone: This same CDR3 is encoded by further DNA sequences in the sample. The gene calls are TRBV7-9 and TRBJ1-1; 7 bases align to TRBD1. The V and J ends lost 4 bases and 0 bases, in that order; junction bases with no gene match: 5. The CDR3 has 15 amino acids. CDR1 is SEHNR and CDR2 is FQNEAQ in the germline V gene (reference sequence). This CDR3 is CASSSRTGLNTEAFF. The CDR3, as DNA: TGTGCCAGCAGCTCGCGGACAGGATTGAACACTGAAGCTTTCTTT.

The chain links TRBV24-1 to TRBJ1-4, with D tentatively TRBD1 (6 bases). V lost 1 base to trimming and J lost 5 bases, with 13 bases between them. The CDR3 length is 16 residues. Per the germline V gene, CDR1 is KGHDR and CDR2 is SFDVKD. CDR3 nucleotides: TGTGCCACCAGTGATTTTGATGTGCAGGGGAATGAAAAACTGTTTTTT. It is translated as CATSDFDVQGNEKLFF.

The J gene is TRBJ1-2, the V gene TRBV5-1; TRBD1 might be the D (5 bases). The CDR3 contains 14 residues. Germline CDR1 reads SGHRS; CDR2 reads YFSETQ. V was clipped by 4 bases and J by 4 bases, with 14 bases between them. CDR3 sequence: CASSPSGTAYGYTF. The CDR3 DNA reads TGCGCCAGCAGCCCCTCCGGGACTGCCTATGGCTACACCTTC. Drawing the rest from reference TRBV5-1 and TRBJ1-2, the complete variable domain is KAGVTQTPRYLIKTRGQQVTLSCSPISGHRSVSWYQQTPGQGLQFLFEYFSETQRNKGNFPGRFSGRQFSNSRSEMNVSTLELGDSALYLCASSPSGTAYGYTFGSGTRLTVV.

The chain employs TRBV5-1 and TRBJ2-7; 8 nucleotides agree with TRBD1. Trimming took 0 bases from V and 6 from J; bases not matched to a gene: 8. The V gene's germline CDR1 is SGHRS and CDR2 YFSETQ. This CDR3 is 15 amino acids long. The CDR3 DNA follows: TGCGCCAGCAGCTTGGGGGAGAGGGACAGGAGCGAGCAGTACTTC. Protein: CASSLGERDRSEQYF.

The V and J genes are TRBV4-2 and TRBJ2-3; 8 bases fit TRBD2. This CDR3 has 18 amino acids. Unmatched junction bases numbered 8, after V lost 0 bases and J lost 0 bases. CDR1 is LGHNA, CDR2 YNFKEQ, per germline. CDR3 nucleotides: TGTGCCAGCAGCCAAGATTTGGTAGCGGGGTATAGCACAGATACGCAGTATTTT. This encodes CASSQDLVAGYSTDTQYF.

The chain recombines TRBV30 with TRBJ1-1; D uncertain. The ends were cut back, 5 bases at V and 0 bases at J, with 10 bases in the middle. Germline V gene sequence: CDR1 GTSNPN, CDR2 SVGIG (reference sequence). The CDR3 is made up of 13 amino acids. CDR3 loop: CAWLGSMNTEAFF. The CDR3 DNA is TGTGCCTGGCTTGGGAGCATGAACACTGAAGCTTTCTTT.

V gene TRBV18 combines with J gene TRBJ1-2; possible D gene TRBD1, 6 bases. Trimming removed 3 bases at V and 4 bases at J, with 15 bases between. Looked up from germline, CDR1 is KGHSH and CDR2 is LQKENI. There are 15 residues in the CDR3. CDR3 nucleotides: TGTGCCAGCTCACCGTCGTACAGGGAAGGCTATGGCTACACCTTC. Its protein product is CASSPSYREGYGYTF.

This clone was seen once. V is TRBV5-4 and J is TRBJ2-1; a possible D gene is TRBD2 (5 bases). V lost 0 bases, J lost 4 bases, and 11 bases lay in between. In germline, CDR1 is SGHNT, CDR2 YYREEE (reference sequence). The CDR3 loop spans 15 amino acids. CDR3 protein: CASSLGGEAYNEQFF. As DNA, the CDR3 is TGTGCCAGCAGCTTGGGGGGAGAGGCTTACAATGAGCAGTTCTTC.

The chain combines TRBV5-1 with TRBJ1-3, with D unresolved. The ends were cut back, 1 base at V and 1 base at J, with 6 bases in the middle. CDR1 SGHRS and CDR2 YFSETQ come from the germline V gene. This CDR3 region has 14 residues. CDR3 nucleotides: TGCGCCAGCAGCTTGCCGGGGTCTGGAAACACCATATATTTT. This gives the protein CASSLPGSGNTIYF.